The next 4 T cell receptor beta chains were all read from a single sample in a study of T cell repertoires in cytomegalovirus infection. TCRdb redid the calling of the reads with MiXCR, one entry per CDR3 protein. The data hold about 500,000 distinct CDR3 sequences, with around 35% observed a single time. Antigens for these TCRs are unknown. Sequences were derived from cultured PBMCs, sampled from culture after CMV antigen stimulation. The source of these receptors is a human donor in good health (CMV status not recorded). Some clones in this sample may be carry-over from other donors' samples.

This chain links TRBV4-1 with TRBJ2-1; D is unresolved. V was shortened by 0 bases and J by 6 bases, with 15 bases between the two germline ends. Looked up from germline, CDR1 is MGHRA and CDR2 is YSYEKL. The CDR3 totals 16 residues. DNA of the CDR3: TGCGCCAGCAGCCAAGAAGGGAACTGGCCCTTCAATGAGCAGTTCTTC. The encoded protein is CASSQEGNWPFNEQFF.

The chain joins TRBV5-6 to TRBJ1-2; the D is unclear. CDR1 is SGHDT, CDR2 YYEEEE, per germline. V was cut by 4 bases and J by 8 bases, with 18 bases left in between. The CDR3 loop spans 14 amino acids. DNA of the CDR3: TGTGCCAGCAGCCCCGGAGATCTTTTATCGGGCTACACCTTC. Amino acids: CASSPGDLLSGYTF.

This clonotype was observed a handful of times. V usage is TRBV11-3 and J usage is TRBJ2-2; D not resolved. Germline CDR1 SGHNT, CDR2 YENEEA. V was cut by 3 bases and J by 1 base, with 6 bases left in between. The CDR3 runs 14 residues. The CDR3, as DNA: TGTGCCAGCAGCTTCTACAAGAACACCGGGGAGCTGTTTTTT. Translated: CASSFYKNTGELFF.

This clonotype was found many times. The CDR3 DNA reads as TGTGCCAGCAGTCTAGCGGGAGGGGGGGTAAATGAGCAGTTCTTC. Amino acid sequence: CASSLAGGGVNEQFF. V is TRBV6-1 and J is TRBJ2-1; TRBD2 agrees at 12 bases. This CDR3 comprises 15 residues. Losses at the gene ends were 5 bases for V and 7 bases for J; bases not matched to a gene: 6. The germline V gene encodes CDR1 MNHNS and CDR2 SASEGT.